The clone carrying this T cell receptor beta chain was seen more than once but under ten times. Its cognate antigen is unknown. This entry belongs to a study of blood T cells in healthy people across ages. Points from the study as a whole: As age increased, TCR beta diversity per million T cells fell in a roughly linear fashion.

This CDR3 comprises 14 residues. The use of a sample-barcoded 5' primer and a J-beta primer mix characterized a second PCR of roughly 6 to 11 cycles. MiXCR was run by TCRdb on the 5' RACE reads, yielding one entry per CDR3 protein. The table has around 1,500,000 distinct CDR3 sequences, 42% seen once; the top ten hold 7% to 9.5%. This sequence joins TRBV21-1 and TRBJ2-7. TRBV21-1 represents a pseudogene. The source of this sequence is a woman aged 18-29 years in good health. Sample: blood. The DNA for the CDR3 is TGTGCCAGCAAGCTCGAAGGATTTCCATACGAGCAGTACTTC. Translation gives CASKLEGFPYEQYF.